The sequence of this T cell receptor (beta chain) was determined in a study of cytomegalovirus exposure and HLA in healthy donors. General study points: Indistinguishable V segments such as TRBV6-2 and TRBV6-3 were excluded. Across HLA loci, a later analysis found differing TCR association rates, with DRB1 most and HLA-C fewest. Roughly uniform sequencing depth across donors was assumed, possibly incorrectly.

With regard to this clone: Its antigen remains unknown.

When sampled, the donors appeared nominally healthy, though they likely had unrecorded immune exposures. PCR primers comprised 60 Vbeta and 13 Jbeta primers. TCRdb's copy holds only in-frame clones and misses some; the assay was immunoSEQ multiplex PCR. Of about 170,000 clones listed, more than 80% are singletons. Per germline, CDR1 PRHDT and CDR2 FYEKMQ (reference sequence). The CDR3 has 13 amino acids. The V and J ends lost 10 bases and 4 bases, in that order; junction bases with no gene match: 6. The sequencing input was PBMCs. The sequence was collected from a woman aged 18-29 years in good health and CMV-seronegative. V and J are TRBV13 and TRBJ2-5; 10 bases map to TRBD1. In DNA form, the CDR3 reads TGTGCCACTAAGGACAGGGGGGGAGAGACCCAGTACTTC. This sequence encodes CATKDRGGETQYF.